This T cell receptor (beta chain) appears in the sequencing data of a study of blood T cell repertoires in COVID-19. In the study overall: T cells, B-cell-depleted T cells, or PBMCs supplied cDNA or gDNA.

The CDR3 spans 15 residues. Germline V gene sequence: CDR1 SGDLS, CDR2 YYNGEE. V was clipped by 0 bases and J by 5 bases; unmatched bases: 3. The data were produced by immunoSEQ multiplex PCR, yet TCRdb's version contains in-frame clones alone and is incomplete. The table has roughly 80,000 clones, roughly 84% seen once. The chain joins TRBV9 to TRBJ2-1, with TRBD1 matching over 9 bases. The receptor was derived from a man between 45 and 60 years old with acute or convalescent COVID-19. The material sequenced was peripheral blood. The CDR3 protein is CASSVAWTGDNEQFF. The CDR3 nucleotides are TGTGCCAGCAGCGTAGCTTGGACAGGGGACAATGAGCAGTTCTTC.